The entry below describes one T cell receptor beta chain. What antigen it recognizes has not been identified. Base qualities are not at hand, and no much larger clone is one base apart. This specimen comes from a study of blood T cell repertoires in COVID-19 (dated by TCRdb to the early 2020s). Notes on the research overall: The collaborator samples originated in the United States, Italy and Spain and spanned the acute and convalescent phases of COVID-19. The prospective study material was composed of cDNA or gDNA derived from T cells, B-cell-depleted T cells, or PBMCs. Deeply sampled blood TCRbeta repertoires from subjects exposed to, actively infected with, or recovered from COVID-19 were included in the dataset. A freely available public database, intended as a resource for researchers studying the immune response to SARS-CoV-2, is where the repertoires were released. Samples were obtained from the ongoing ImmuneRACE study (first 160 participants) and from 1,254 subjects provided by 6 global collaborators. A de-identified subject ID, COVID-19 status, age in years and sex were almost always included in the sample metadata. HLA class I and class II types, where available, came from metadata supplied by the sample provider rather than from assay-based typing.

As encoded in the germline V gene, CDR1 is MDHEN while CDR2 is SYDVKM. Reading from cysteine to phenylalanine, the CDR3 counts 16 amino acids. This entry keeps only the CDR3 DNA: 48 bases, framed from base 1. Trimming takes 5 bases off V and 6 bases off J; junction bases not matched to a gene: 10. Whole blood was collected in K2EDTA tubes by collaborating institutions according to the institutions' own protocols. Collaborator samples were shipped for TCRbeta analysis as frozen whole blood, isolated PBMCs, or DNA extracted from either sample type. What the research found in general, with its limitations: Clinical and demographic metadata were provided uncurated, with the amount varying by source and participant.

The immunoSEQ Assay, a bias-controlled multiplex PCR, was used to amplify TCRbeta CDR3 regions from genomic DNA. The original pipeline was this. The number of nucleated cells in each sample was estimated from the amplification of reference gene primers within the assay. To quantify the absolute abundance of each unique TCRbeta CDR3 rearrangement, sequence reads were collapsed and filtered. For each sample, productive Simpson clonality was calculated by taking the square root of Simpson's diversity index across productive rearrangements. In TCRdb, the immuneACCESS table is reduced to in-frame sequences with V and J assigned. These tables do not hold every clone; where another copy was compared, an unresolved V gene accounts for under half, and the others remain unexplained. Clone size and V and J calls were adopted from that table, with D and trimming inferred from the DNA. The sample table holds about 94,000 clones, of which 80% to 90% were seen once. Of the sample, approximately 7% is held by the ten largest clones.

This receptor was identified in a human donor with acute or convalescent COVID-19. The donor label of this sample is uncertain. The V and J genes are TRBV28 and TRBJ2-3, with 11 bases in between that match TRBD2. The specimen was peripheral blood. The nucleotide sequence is TGTGCCAGCAGTGGTTCACTAGCGGGGGAAGGGGATACGCAGTATTTT. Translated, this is CASSGSLAGEGDTQYF.